What follows are 32 T cell receptor beta chains derived from one specimen sequenced in a study of vaccination and CD4 T cells after COVID-19 (dated by TCRdb to 2021 to 2024). Explained via the paper, the treatment or condition label denotes: roughly ten-day PBMC culture with coronavirus spike peptide pools or control peptides (ViraFEST assay). Library method: PCR. This sample was sequenced with an Illumina iSeq 100. DNA from cultured CD4+ T cells underwent TCR sequencing with the Oncomine TCR Beta short-read assay at the Johns Hopkins FTIC core. The public sequencing data were trimmed at Q25 with fastp and processed into clonotypes with MiXCR by TCRdb, which kept only in-frame beta chains. All rows with the same CDR3 protein become a single entry with the most common DNA and genes. For this sample there are roughly 15,000 distinct CDR3 sequences; around 43% appear just once. The ten largest clones add up to about 9.4% of the sample.

No cognate antigen is known for these TCRs. The specimen sequenced was CD4+ T cells from blood, cultured in vitro. These receptors were collected from a human donor who had recovered from COVID-19.

The V gene is TRBV7-2, the J gene TRBJ1-1, with D possibly being TRBD1 (6 bases). CDR3 length: 14 residues. CDR1 and CDR2 from the germline V gene are SGHTA and FQGNSA. Trimming removed 5 bases from V and 3 bases from J, with 13 bases in between. CDR3 nucleotides: TGTGCCAGCAGCCGGCCGGGGGGCGACACTGAAGCTTTCTTT. This codes for CASSRPGGDTEAFF.

The J gene is TRBJ1-5, the V gene TRBV30; D uncertain. The ends were cut back, 0 bases at V and 3 bases at J, with 9 bases in the middle. The V gene's germline CDR1 is GTSNPN and CDR2 SVGIG (reference sequence). The CDR3 extends over 14 amino acids. The CDR3 coding sequence is TGTGCCTGGAGTGTAGCAGTGGCCAATCAGCCCCAGCATTTT. The encoded protein is CAWSVAVANQPQHF.

This chain connects TRBV6-2 or TRBV6-3 to TRBJ2-1; TRBD2 aligns across 10 bases. Trimming cost V 6 bases and J 8 bases; bases outside gene matches: 10. This CDR3 contains 15 residues. CDR1 is MNHEY and CDR2 is SVGEGT in the germline V gene. The CDR3 sequence is CASRKWASGRYEQFF. As DNA, the CDR3 is TGTGCCAGCAGAAAGTGGGCTAGCGGGAGATATGAGCAGTTCTTC.

This chain connects TRBV7-6 to TRBJ2-3; 7 bases align to TRBD2. Looked up from germline, CDR1 is SGHVS and CDR2 is FNYEAQ. J gave up 6 bases and V 5 bases, and 5 bases lay outside the gene matches. The CDR3 is made up of 13 amino acids. In nucleotides, the CDR3 is TGTGCCAGCAGCCTCGGGACTAAGGATACGCAGTATTTT. It specifies CASSLGTKDTQYF.

The CDR3 nucleotides are TGTGCCAGCAGTGAAGGATTCAACACCATATATTTT. This translates into CASSEGFNTIYF. J is TRBJ1-3 and V is TRBV6-1; D unclear. The CDR3 has 12 residues. V shed 1 base and J shed 7 bases, with 5 bases lying between them. Germline V gene lookup returns CDR1 MNHNS and CDR2 SASEGT.

The sample holds a few counts of this clonotype. V is TRBV12-3 or TRBV12-4 and J is TRBJ1-6; perhaps TRBD1 as D (6 bases). V lost 3 bases and J lost 9, with 12 bases in between. CDR3 length equals 14 residues. The CDR3, as DNA: TGTGCCAGCAGTTTCTCAGGGGACGGTTCACCCCTCCACTTT. It encodes CASSFSGDGSPLHF.

V usage is TRBV28 and J usage is TRBJ2-1, with D uncertain. Germline loops: CDR1 MDHEN, CDR2 SYDVKM. V was pared by 4 bases and J by 3 bases, with 13 bases between. The CDR3 length is 15 residues. In nucleotides, the CDR3 is TGTGCCAGCAGTTCCCATACTACCGACTACAATGAGCAGTTCTTC. Its protein is CASSSHTTDYNEQFF.

This sequence joins TRBV7-9 and TRBJ2-5; tentatively, D is TRBD2 (7 bases). Trimming removed 2 bases from V and 0 bases from J, with 16 bases in between. Germline assignment: CDR1 SEHNR and CDR2 FQNEAQ (reference sequence). The CDR3 consists of 17 residues. This CDR3 reads CASSLRGGALYQETQYF. CDR3 DNA sequence: TGTGCCAGCAGCTTAAGGGGGGGGGCCCTCTACCAAGAGACCCAGTACTTC.

The V gene is TRBV7-2, the J gene TRBJ2-3, with 8 bases fitting TRBD2. The germline gives CDR1 SGHTA, CDR2 FQGNSA. J gave up 0 bases and V 5 bases, and 1 base lay outside the gene matches. The CDR3 consists of 14 residues. CDR3: CASSPSGSTDTQYF. As DNA, the CDR3 is TGTGCCAGCAGCCCTAGCGGGAGCACAGATACGCAGTATTTT.

In this sample, this clonotype turned up a few times. CDR3 sequence: CASSSSGIQETQYF. CDR3 DNA sequence: TGTGCCAGCAGCTCTTCAGGAATCCAAGAGACCCAGTACTTC. This chain uses TRBV7-3 with TRBJ2-5; D not certain. V was cut by 4 bases and J by 1 base, with 10 bases left in between. Germline CDR1 is SGHTA and CDR2 is FQGTGA. The CDR3 covers 14 residues. Variable domain in full (rest from reference TRBV7-3 and TRBJ2-5): GAGVSQTPSNKVTEKGKYVELRCDPISGHTALYWYRQSLGQGPEFLIYFQGTGAADDSGLPNDRFFAVRPEGSVSTLKIQRTERGDSAVYLCASSSSGIQETQYFGPGTRLLVL.

This clonotype was observed once. The gene calls are TRBV12-3 or TRBV12-4 and TRBJ2-7; TRBD1 aligns across 7 bases. The CDR3 consists of 14 residues. The junction had 6 bases not matched to a gene; V was cut back by 4 bases and J by 3 bases. The CDR3 loop reads CASSSPGQNYEQYF. CDR3 nucleotides: TGTGCCAGCAGTTCCCCGGGACAGAACTACGAGCAGTACTTC.

This clonotype was counted a few times. The rearrangement uses TRBV28 and TRBJ2-1; D is ambiguous. Trimming left V 10 bases short and J 3 bases short, with 13 bases between. The CDR3 has 13 amino acids. CDR1 is MDHEN and CDR2 is SYDVKM in the germline V gene. CDR3 in DNA: TGTGCCACCCGGTCCGGAAGCTACAATGAGCAGTTCTTC. Protein: CATRSGSYNEQFF. Variable domain in full (rest from reference TRBV28 and TRBJ2-1): DVKVTQSSRYLVKRTGEKVFLECVQDMDHENMFWYRQDPGLGLRLIYFSYDVKMKEKGDIPEGYSVSREKKERFSLILESASTNQTSMYLCATRSGSYNEQFFGPGTRLTVL.

This clonotype was counted between two and nine times. The chain joins TRBV7-3 to TRBJ2-3, with 8 nucleotides matching TRBD2. The V and J ends lost 2 bases and 0 bases, in that order; junction bases with no gene match: 7. This CDR3 is built from 17 residues. Germline V lookup: CDR1 SGHTA, CDR2 FQGTGA. As DNA, the CDR3 is TGTGCCAGCAGCTTATTGCCCAGCGGGAGTAGCACAGATACGCAGTATTTT. It specifies CASSLLPSGSSTDTQYF.

The chain is built from TRBV28 and TRBJ1-1, with D tentatively TRBD1 (5 bases). With 7 bases removed from V and 10 bases from J, the gap between germline ends came to 25 bases. The CDR3 extends over 15 amino acids. The germline CDR1 and CDR2 sequences are MDHEN and SYDVKM. This CDR3 is CASNTGGERVGGAFF. CDR3 DNA sequence: TGTGCCAGCAACACCGGAGGGGAAAGGGTAGGAGGAGCTTTCTTT.

This clonotype turned up a few times. V usage is TRBV6-1 and J usage is TRBJ2-2; D may be TRBD1 (6 bases). The germline V gene encodes CDR1 MNHNS and CDR2 SASEGT. Deletions cut 6 bases from V and 6 bases from J, with 8 bases between. This CDR3 contains 12 residues. CDR3 coding DNA: TGTGCCAGCAGAGAGGGGGCCGGGGAGCTGTTTTTT. The encoded protein is CASREGAGELFF.

The J gene is TRBJ2-4, the V gene TRBV6-5; 10 bases map to TRBD2. Germline lookup yields CDR1 MNHEY and CDR2 SVGAGI. CDR3 length: 17 amino acids. V lost 0 bases, J lost 2 bases, and 4 bases stayed unmatched. The CDR3 DNA follows: TGTGCCAGCAGTTACTCACCTAGCGGGAGTTCCAAAAACATTCAGTACTTC. This codes for CASSYSPSGSSKNIQYF.

This chain connects TRBV7-8 to TRBJ1-5; a weak D match, TRBD1 (6 bases). Trimming left V 4 bases short and J 3 bases short, with 7 bases between. Germline values: CDR1 SGHVS, CDR2 FQNEAQ. The CDR3 consists of 13 residues. The CDR3 protein is CASSWDNNQPQHF. The CDR3 DNA reads as TGTGCCAGCAGCTGGGACAACAATCAGCCCCAGCATTTT. Supplemented by reference TRBV7-8 and TRBJ1-5, the full variable domain reads GAGVSQSPRYKVAKRGQDVALRCDPISGHVSLFWYQQALGQGPEFLTYFQNEAQLDKSGLPSDRFFAERPEGSVSTLKIQRTQQEDSAVYLCASSWDNNQPQHFGDGTRLSIL.

J is TRBJ1-2 and V is TRBV18, with unresolved D. This CDR3 contains 14 residues. V shed 2 bases and J shed 4 bases, with 11 bases lying between them. From germline, CDR1 is KGHSH and CDR2 LQKENI. The CDR3 region has the DNA TGTGCCAGCTCACCATCTAAAGGGTTCTATGGCTACACCTTC. Translating gives CASSPSKGFYGYTF. The entire variable domain, with the rest obtained from reference TRBV18 and TRBJ1-2, is as follows: NAGVMQNPRHLVRRRGQEARLRCSPMKGHSHVYWYRQLPEEGLKFMVYLQKENIIDESGMPKERFSAEFPKEGPSILRIQQVVRGDSAAYFCASSPSKGFYGYTFGSGTRLTVV.

This clonotype was detected a few times. V gene TRBV20-1 combines with J gene TRBJ2-1; 10 nucleotides align to TRBD2. V dropped 8 bases and J dropped 10; count of bases not matched to a gene: 5. This CDR3 region has 11 residues. Germline CDR1 DFQATT, CDR2 SNEGSKA (reference sequence). CDR3 protein: CSLDSGREQFF. The CDR3 DNA reads as TGCAGTCTTGATAGCGGGAGGGAGCAGTTCTTC.

The chain recombines TRBV6-1 with TRBJ2-1; D is possibly TRBD1 (6 bases). CDR1 is MNHNS and CDR2 is SASEGT in the germline V gene. The length of the CDR3 is 15 residues. V was trimmed by 5 bases and J by 2 bases, leaving 13 bases between them. The CDR3 bases are TGTGCCAGCAGTAAAACGACAGGCACCTACAATGAGCAGTTCTTC. Amino acids: CASSKTTGTYNEQFF.

V usage is TRBV14 and J usage is TRBJ2-2; the match to TRBD1 covers 10 bases. The germline gives CDR1 SGHDN, CDR2 FVKESK. V lost 5 bases, J lost 6 bases, and 15 bases stayed unmatched. This CDR3 has 18 amino acids. The CDR3 is CASSSQPYRQGAAGELFF. Written as DNA, the CDR3 is TGTGCCAGCAGCTCCCAACCTTATCGACAGGGGGCTGCCGGGGAGCTGTTTTTT.

The gene calls are TRBV18 and TRBJ1-1; D unresolved. V was pared by 6 bases and J by 1 base, with 15 bases between. Germline assignment: CDR1 KGHSH and CDR2 LQKENI. This CDR3 comprises 15 residues. CDR3 sequence reads: CASSPFDTSNTEAFF. CDR3 sequence (DNA): TGTGCCAGCTCCCCATTTGACACCTCGAACACTGAAGCTTTCTTT. The full variable domain, rest sourced from reference TRBV18 and TRBJ1-1, is NAGVMQNPRHLVRRRGQEARLRCSPMKGHSHVYWYRQLPEEGLKFMVYLQKENIIDESGMPKERFSAEFPKEGPSILRIQQVVRGDSAAYFCASSPFDTSNTEAFFGQGTRLTVV.

The table lists this clonotype with a few counts. The DNA for the CDR3 is TGTGCCAGCAGCTTAGGGACAGGACAAGAGACCCAGTACTTC. This translates into CASSLGTGQETQYF. This rearrangement joins TRBV11-2 to TRBJ2-5, with TRBD1 identical over 7 bases. Trimming cost V 1 base and J 2 bases; bases outside gene matches: 1. Germline-derived CDR1 and CDR2 are SGHAT and FQNNGV. CDR3 length: 14 residues.

The chain recombines TRBV10-3 with TRBJ1-5; 9 bases line up with TRBD1. Germline CDR1 ENHRY, CDR2 SYGVKD. V dropped 3 bases and J dropped 7; count of bases not matched to a gene: 4. The CDR3 loop spans 14 amino acids. CDR3 sequence reads: CAISDRQGEQPQHF. CDR3 bases: TGTGCCATCAGTGACAGACAGGGGGAGCAGCCCCAGCATTTT.

The rearrangement uses TRBV12-3 or TRBV12-4 and TRBJ2-7; weak D call: TRBD1 (7 bases). The V end was cut by 3 bases, the J end by 2 bases, with 11 bases between. The CDR3 covers 14 residues. CDR3 loop: CASSFGRGAYEQYF. CDR3 in DNA: TGTGCCAGCAGTTTTGGCAGGGGGGCCTACGAGCAGTACTTC.

This chain links TRBV18 with TRBJ2-5; 9 nucleotides agree with TRBD1. Trimming at V came to 6 bases and at J to 3 bases, leaving 5 bases not matched to a gene. The CDR3 extends over 14 amino acids. Germline lookup yields CDR1 KGHSH and CDR2 LQKENI. The CDR3 protein is CASSTGTGKETQYF. Written as DNA, the CDR3 is TGTGCCAGCTCCACCGGGACAGGGAAAGAGACCCAGTACTTC.

V usage is TRBV7-9 and J usage is TRBJ2-3; 11 bases are shared with TRBD1. CDR1 is SEHNR and CDR2 is FQNEAQ in the germline V gene (reference sequence). The CDR3 spans 15 residues. Trimming cost V 5 bases and J 5 bases; bases outside gene matches: 6. For the CDR3, the DNA is TGTGCCAGCAGCACCCGGACAGGGGGCCTAGATACGCAGTATTTT. Translating it yields CASSTRTGGLDTQYF.

J is TRBJ2-2 and V is TRBV3-1, with 8 positions matching TRBD2. The J segment lost 7 bases and the V segment lost 4 bases, leaving 11 bases of the junction unmatched. Germline CDR1 is LGHDT and CDR2 is YNNKEL (reference sequence). The CDR3 sequence is 16 residues long. CDR3 protein: CASSPRSIGRVGELFF. The CDR3, as DNA: TGTGCCAGCAGCCCTCGGTCGATCGGGAGGGTCGGGGAGCTGTTTTTT.

The chain carries TRBV6-5 and TRBJ2-3, with 8 bases matching TRBD2. This CDR3 contains 16 residues. The J segment lost 9 bases and the V segment lost 0 bases, leaving 11 bases of the junction unmatched. Germline assignment: CDR1 MNHEY and CDR2 SVGAGI. CDR3 coding DNA: TGTGCCAGCAGTTACTCGAAGGGACTAGGTGTAGAGACGCAGTATTTT. This translates into CASSYSKGLGVETQYF.

CDR3 region: CASSLSPLVGELFF. DNA of the CDR3: TGTGCCAGCAGCTTAAGCCCTCTTGTCGGGGAGCTGTTTTTT. This chain joins TRBV7-9 and TRBJ2-2; no reliable D call. The CDR3 is 14 residues long. V lost 2 bases and J 7 bases, leaving 11 bases between the germline ends. The germline V gene has CDR1 SEHNR and CDR2 FQNEAQ (reference sequence).

The table lists this clonotype with a few counts. V usage is TRBV2 and J usage is TRBJ1-6; D remains ambiguous. The V and J ends lost 7 bases and 6 bases respectively, with 13 bases between them. This CDR3 contains 14 residues. Germline V gene sequence: CDR1 SNHLY, CDR2 FYNNEI. The CDR3, as DNA: TGTGCCAGCACCTCCAGGTTTGGTAATTCACCCCTCCACTTT. Residues: CASTSRFGNSPLHF.

The chain has TRBV2 and TRBJ2-5; 11 nucleotides match TRBD1. The CDR3 extends over 13 amino acids. Germline V gene data show CDR1 as SNHLY and CDR2 as FYNNEI. The V gene end was trimmed by 6 bases and the J gene end by 8 bases; junction bases not matched to a gene: 5. CDR3 amino acids: CASRPGQGVTQYF. The CDR3 DNA reads TGTGCCAGCAGACCGGGACAGGGGGTTACCCAGTACTTC.